Below, 2 T cell receptor beta chains from the same sample are listed, as sequenced in a study of blood T cell repertoires in COVID-19. Some clones are missing from TCRdb's copy, which holds only in-frame ones; the method was immunoSEQ multiplex PCR. The table includes approximately 33,000 clones, about 88% detected once. Sequencing input: peripheral blood. These receptors originate from a man between 65 and 80 years old with acute or convalescent COVID-19.

V gene TRBV6-2 or TRBV6-3 combines with J gene TRBJ2-7; no definite D call. Germline CDR1 and CDR2: MNHEY and SVGEGT. The CDR3 covers 14 residues. Trimming took off 5 bases at V and 2 bases at J, with 13 bases between the two ends. The CDR3 DNA reads TGTGCCAGCAGTGCACGCTACGGTGCCTACGAGCAGTACTTC. Amino acid sequence: CASSARYGAYEQYF.

This clone has only one observation. V usage is TRBV6-5 and J usage is TRBJ2-1, with 8 nucleotides matching TRBD2. This CDR3 spans 16 amino acids. V gave up 0 bases and J gave up 5 bases; unmatched junction bases: 6. Per germline, CDR1 MNHEY and CDR2 SVGAGI. CDR3 residues: CASSYSSGNPNNEQFF. The CDR3, as DNA: TGTGCCAGCAGTTACTCTAGCGGGAATCCTAACAATGAGCAGTTCTTC.